The rows below give T cell receptor beta chains drawn from one sample of a study of T-cell reconstitution after alpha-beta-depleted transplantation in children. TCRdb fed the PCR reads into MiXCR, producing one record per CDR3 protein. This sample has 220,000 or so distinct CDR3 sequences; roughly 8% occur once, and the top ten carry roughly 6%. Sequenced here: PBMCs, mostly from graft donor cells, sampled 180 days after TCRalphabeta/CD19-depleted stem cell transplant. The origin of the receptors is a male patient aged 10 to 17 who had a stem cell transplant for acute lymphoblastic leukemia, so the T cells may come from the graft donor. Both conserved end residues are part of each CDR3. A D gene is named only where the DNA matches it firmly. Rows may omit the clone size; those that give it use once, few, many or a size class.

clone size: many; V gene: TRBV20-1; D gene: NA; J gene: TRBJ2-6; CDR3 length: 16; CDR3 protein: CSAREGHRPGANVLTF; CDR3 DNA: TGCAGTGCTAGAGAGGGACACCGCCCTGGGGCCAACGTCCTGACTTTC
clone size: many; V gene: TRBV20-1; D gene: TRBD1; J gene: TRBJ1-4; CDR3 length: 15; CDR3 protein: CSARDPTGANEKLFF; CDR3 DNA: TGCAGTGCTAGAGACCCGACAGGGGCGAATGAAAAACTGTTTTTT
clone size: many; V gene: TRBV5-5; D gene: TRBD2; J gene: TRBJ2-7; CDR3 length: 12; CDR3 protein: CASSPGGWEQYF; CDR3 DNA: TGTGCCAGCAGCCCCGGGGGGTGGGAGCAGTACTTC
clone size: many; V gene: TRBV5-1; D gene: NA; J gene: TRBJ1-2; CDR3 length: 14; CDR3 protein: CASSPLGRDYGYTF; CDR3 DNA: TGCGCCAGCAGCCCCCTGGGGCGGGACTATGGCTACACCTTC
clone size: many; V gene: TRBV5-1; D gene: NA; J gene: TRBJ2-5; CDR3 length: 13; CDR3 protein: CASSLGPQETQYF; CDR3 DNA: TGCGCCAGCAGCTTGGGGCCCCAAGAGACCCAGTACTTC
clone size: many; V gene: TRBV7-2; D gene: TRBD2; J gene: TRBJ2-7; CDR3 length: 15; CDR3 protein: CASSQYRTSGHEQYF; CDR3 DNA: TGTGCCAGCAGCCAATATAGGACTAGCGGCCACGAGCAGTACTTC
clone size: many; V gene: TRBV11-2; D gene: NA; J gene: TRBJ1-5; CDR3 length: 13; CDR3 protein: CASSLGRRQPQHF; CDR3 DNA: TGTGCCAGCAGCTTAGGGCGAAGGCAGCCCCAGCATTTT
clone size: NA; V gene: TRBV4-1; D gene: TRBD2; J gene: TRBJ2-3; CDR3 length: 12; CDR3 protein: CASSQRAGLKYF; CDR3 DNA: TGCGCCAGCAGCCAACGGGCGGGACTAAAGTATTTT
clone size: many; V gene: TRBV29-1; D gene: NA; J gene: TRBJ2-5; CDR3 length: 17; CDR3 protein: CSVLSPGASGTKETQYF; CDR3 DNA: TGCAGCGTTTTGTCCCCAGGGGCCTCTGGGACAAAAGAGACCCAGTACTTC
clone size: many; V gene: TRBV27; D gene: NA; J gene: TRBJ1-1; CDR3 length: 11; CDR3 protein: CASSSRGEAFF; CDR3 DNA: TGTGCCAGCAGTTCCAGGGGTGAAGCTTTCTTT
clone size: many; V gene: TRBV7-2; D gene: NA; J gene: TRBJ2-3; CDR3 length: 15; CDR3 protein: CASSFMAEGSDTQYF; CDR3 DNA: TGTGCCAGCAGCTTTATGGCGGAGGGGTCAGATACGCAGTATTTT
clone size: many; V gene: TRBV27; D gene: TRBD1; J gene: TRBJ1-5; CDR3 length: 18; CDR3 protein: CASSHSGQGANGDQPQHF; CDR3 DNA: TGTGCCAGCAGTCATTCGGGACAGGGGGCTAATGGGGATCAGCCCCAGCATTTT
clone size: many; V gene: TRBV5-5; D gene: NA; J gene: TRBJ1-4; CDR3 length: 13; CDR3 protein: CASGVGTNEKLFF; CDR3 DNA: TGTGCCAGCGGGGTTGGAACTAATGAAAAACTGTTTTTT
clone size: many; V gene: TRBV7-3; D gene: NA; J gene: TRBJ2-1; CDR3 length: 15; CDR3 protein: CASSIGQFWGDEQFF; CDR3 DNA: TGTGCCAGCAGCATAGGACAGTTTTGGGGGGATGAGCAGTTCTTC
clone size: NA; V gene: TRBV7-2; D gene: NA; J gene: TRBJ2-7; CDR3 length: 13; CDR3 protein: CASRRDFSYEQYF; CDR3 DNA: TGTGCCAGCAGGAGGGACTTCTCCTACGAGCAGTACTTC
clone size: many; V gene: TRBV20-1; D gene: TRBD1; J gene: TRBJ1-5; CDR3 length: 17; CDR3 protein: CSASQTTGVRSNQPQHF; CDR3 DNA: TGCAGTGCTAGCCAGACCACAGGGGTCCGTAGCAATCAGCCCCAGCATTTT
clone size: many; V gene: TRBV3-1; D gene: TRBD1; J gene: TRBJ1-6; CDR3 length: 16; CDR3 protein: CASSQESGQGGSPLHF; CDR3 DNA: TGTGCCAGCAGCCAAGAAAGTGGACAGGGGGGGTCACCCCTCCACTTT
clone size: many; V gene: TRBV5-1; D gene: TRBD1; J gene: TRBJ1-1; CDR3 length: 18; CDR3 protein: CASSQTQGRGFMNTEAFF; CDR3 DNA: TGCGCCAGCAGCCAAACACAGGGGAGGGGGTTTATGAACACTGAAGCTTTCTTT
clone size: few; V gene: TRBV7-2; D gene: NA; J gene: TRBJ1-6; CDR3 length: 15; CDR3 protein: CASSPYRATGSPLHF; CDR3 DNA: TGTGCCAGCAGCCCCTACAGGGCAACGGGTTCACCCCTCCACTTT
clone size: many; V gene: TRBV4-1; D gene: NA; J gene: TRBJ1-4; CDR3 length: 13; CDR3 protein: CASSQGQEEKLFF; CDR3 DNA: TGCGCCAGCAGCCAAGGACAAGAGGAAAAACTGTTTTTT
clone size: many; V gene: TRBV28; D gene: NA; J gene: TRBJ2-4; CDR3 length: 15; CDR3 protein: CASSSHFWIQNIQYF; CDR3 DNA: TGTGCCAGCAGTTCTCACTTTTGGATCCAAAACATTCAGTACTTC
clone size: many; V gene: TRBV7-9; D gene: TRBD1; J gene: TRBJ2-4; CDR3 length: 16; CDR3 protein: CASSPTTGTGKNIQYF; CDR3 DNA: TGTGCCAGCAGCCCAACGACCGGGACAGGAAAAAACATTCAGTACTTC
clone size: many; V gene: TRBV5-1; D gene: TRBD1; J gene: TRBJ1-1; CDR3 length: 13; CDR3 protein: CASSLGQSGPAFF; CDR3 DNA: TGCGCCAGCAGCCTGGGACAGTCCGGTCCCGCTTTCTTT
clone size: NA; V gene: TRBV5-4; D gene: TRBD1; J gene: TRBJ2-7; CDR3 length: 14; CDR3 protein: CASSLPGQTYEQYF; CDR3 DNA: TGTGCCAGCAGCCTCCCGGGACAGACCTACGAGCAGTACTTC
clone size: few; V gene: TRBV7-2; D gene: NA; J gene: TRBJ2-7; CDR3 length: 16; CDR3 protein: CASSAPTKSGSYEQYF; CDR3 DNA: TGTGCCAGCAGCGCGCCCACAAAAAGTGGGTCCTACGAGCAGTACTTC
clone size: many; V gene: TRBV7-9; D gene: NA; J gene: TRBJ1-1; CDR3 length: 13; CDR3 protein: CASSLGLGTEAFF; CDR3 DNA: TGTGCCAGCAGCTTGGGGCTGGGCACTGAAGCTTTCTTT
clone size: many; V gene: TRBV7-9; D gene: NA; J gene: TRBJ2-3; CDR3 length: 16; CDR3 protein: CASSLVQAPRSHTQYF; CDR3 DNA: TGTGCCAGCAGCTTAGTCCAAGCTCCGCGATCCCATACGCAGTATTTT
clone size: many; V gene: TRBV9; D gene: NA; J gene: TRBJ2-2; CDR3 length: 15; CDR3 protein: CASSGPPPNTGELFF; CDR3 DNA: TGTGCCAGCAGTGGTCCACCCCCGAACACCGGGGAGCTGTTTTTT
clone size: many; V gene: TRBV7-3; D gene: NA; J gene: TRBJ2-7; CDR3 length: 14; CDR3 protein: CASSPVGFSYEQYF; CDR3 DNA: TGTGCCAGCAGCCCCGTGGGGTTTTCCTACGAGCAGTACTTC
clone size: many; V gene: TRBV3-1; D gene: TRBD2; J gene: TRBJ2-7; CDR3 length: 16; CDR3 protein: CASSQELAGASYEQYF; CDR3 DNA: TGTGCCAGCAGCCAAGAACTAGCGGGAGCGTCCTACGAGCAGTACTTC
clone size: many; V gene: TRBV4-3; D gene: NA; J gene: TRBJ1-1; CDR3 length: 15; CDR3 protein: CASSQAPGGGTEAFF; CDR3 DNA: TGCGCCAGCAGCCAAGCCCCCGGGGGCGGGACTGAAGCTTTCTTT
clone size: few; V gene: TRBV19; D gene: NA; J gene: TRBJ1-3; CDR3 length: 13; CDR3 protein: CASLRVSGNTIYF; CDR3 DNA: TGTGCCAGCCTGAGGGTCTCTGGAAACACCATATATTTT
clone size: many; V gene: TRBV7-9; D gene: NA; J gene: TRBJ1-6; CDR3 length: 14; CDR3 protein: CASSLGGYGSPLHF; CDR3 DNA: TGTGCCAGCAGCTTAGGGGGATACGGTTCACCCCTCCACTTT
clone size: many; V gene: TRBV4-1; D gene: NA; J gene: TRBJ2-4; CDR3 length: 16; CDR3 protein: CASSQGRLVGENIQYF; CDR3 DNA: TGCGCCAGCAGCCAAGGTCGGCTAGTGGGTGAAAACATTCAGTACTTC
clone size: many; V gene: TRBV15; D gene: NA; J gene: TRBJ1-4; CDR3 length: 14; CDR3 protein: CATSRGGSNEKLFF; CDR3 DNA: TGTGCCACCAGCAGAGGAGGGTCTAATGAAAAACTGTTTTTT
clone size: many; V gene: TRBV27; D gene: TRBD2; J gene: TRBJ2-1; CDR3 length: 14; CDR3 protein: CASRVAGGHNEQFF; CDR3 DNA: TGTGCCAGCAGAGTAGCGGGGGGGCATAATGAGCAGTTCTTC
clone size: many; V gene: TRBV29-1; D gene: TRBD1; J gene: TRBJ2-7; CDR3 length: 13; CDR3 protein: CSGLGQGSYEQYF; CDR3 DNA: TGCAGTGGATTGGGACAGGGCTCCTACGAGCAGTACTTC
clone size: many; V gene: TRBV7-2; D gene: NA; J gene: TRBJ1-4; CDR3 length: 16; CDR3 protein: CASSLMRAATNEKLFF; CDR3 DNA: TGTGCCAGCAGCTTGATGAGGGCCGCAACTAATGAAAAACTGTTTTTT